This T cell receptor beta chain was sequenced in a study of cytomegalovirus exposure and HLA in healthy donors. Broader study findings: Within an earlier analysis, most TCR beta V segments proved productive either about 87% or about 30% of the time. In vitro checks showed that three CMV-associated chains really do target CMV antigens.

With respect to this clone: Its specificity is not known.

Participants comprised healthy donors of bone marrow. The V gene's germline CDR1 is SGHNT and CDR2 YYREEE (reference sequence). The CDR3 spans 16 residues. Trimming stripped 4 bases from V and 0 bases from J, with 16 bases between. The PCR had 60 Vbeta and 13 Jbeta primers. Profiled with immunoSEQ multiplex PCR; TCRdb holds only in-frame clones, not every one. The sample contains around 130,000 clones, over 8.5% of which appear only once. This clonotype originated in a woman between 40 and 50 years old in good health and CMV-seropositive. V gene TRBV5-4 combines with J gene TRBJ1-1; D is uncertain. Sequenced material: PBMCs. CDR3 bases: TGTGCCAGCAGCCCCGGTGGCAGGTCTATGAACACTGAAGCTTTCTTT. Its translation: CASSPGGRSMNTEAFF.